The T cell receptor beta chain described here comes from a study of T-cell reconstitution after alpha-beta-depleted transplantation in children. Molecular barcoding with unique molecular identifiers was used for the TCRbeta library. TCRdb reanalysed the PCR reads using MiXCR and keeps one entry per CDR3 protein. The sample holds about 580,000 distinct CDR3 sequences, roughly 23% seen once. This clonotype was seen many times. Its antigen is unknown. The CDR3 sequence is 14 residues long. Trimming took 1 base from V and 1 from J, leaving 8 bases between them. Germline V CDR1 and CDR2: SGHTA, FQGNSA. General observations from the study: Among T cells one year after transplant, newly produced cells accounted for most counts and diversity. In patients about two months after transplant, alpha-beta T cells reportedly arose from several hundred expanded graft clones. From surviving recipient T cells and thymic progenitors came the high day-60 TCRbeta diversity observed in some patients.

The input for sequencing was PBMCs, mostly from graft donor cells, taken 360 days after TCRalphabeta/CD19-depleted stem cell transplant. The chain couples TRBV7-2 to TRBJ2-7, with no clear D. The sequence was obtained from a boy less than two years old who had a stem cell transplant for acute myeloid leukemia, so the T cells may come from the graft donor. The CDR3 protein is CASSLDLRSYEQYF. Here the CDR3 DNA reads TGTGCCAGCAGCTTAGACTTAAGGTCCTACGAGCAGTACTTC.